The entry below describes one TCR beta chain. Its antigen is unknown. The CDR3 contains 17 residues. CDR1 is SGDLS, CDR2 YYNGEE, per germline. Trimming took 4 bases from V and 3 from J; bases not matched to a gene: 12. The sample is drawn from a study of cytomegalovirus exposure and HLA in healthy donors. Whole-study results and caveats: Roughly uniform depth of sequencing across donors was assumed in presence/absence analyses.

60 Vbeta and 13 Jbeta primers were used in PCR. Sequenced by immunoSEQ multiplex PCR; TCRdb stores in-frame clones only, minus some. The repertoire holds 150,000 to 250,000 clones, roughly four fifths seen once, with about 1.9% in the top ten. The sequenced material came from PBMCs. The chain is built from TRBV9 and TRBJ2-3; 9 positions agree with TRBD2. The sequence was collected from a man aged 25 to 45 in good health and CMV-seronegative. CDR3 amino acids: CASSPRAGGPRTDTQYF. Here the CDR3 DNA reads TGTGCCAGCAGCCCCAGGGCGGGAGGGCCTAGGACAGATACGCAGTATTTT.